The 27 T cell receptor beta chains given below trace back to one sample, sequenced in a study of identical twins. TCRdb recomputed calls from the 5' RACE reads with MiXCR, one row per CDR3 protein. The sample lists approximately 220,000 distinct CDR3 sequences; 6% to 9% were seen once. These data also featured in a second study, about yellow fever vaccine responses in identical twins.

Sequenced input: memory (CD45RO+) T cells sorted from blood. These TCRs come from a woman between 18 and 29 years old in good health.

This clonotype was seen a few times. This chain links TRBV3-1 with TRBJ2-5; D is perhaps TRBD1 (5 bases). With 4 bases removed from V and 7 bases from J, the gap between germline ends came to 25 bases. CDR1 and CDR2 from the germline V gene are LGHDT and YNNKEL (reference sequence). The CDR3 runs 17 residues. The CDR3: CASSPGTRTRGIGTQYF. The CDR3 bases are TGTGCCAGCAGCCCTGGCACCCGGACAAGGGGTATAGGGACCCAGTACTTC.

This clonotype was detected ten times or more. The rearrangement joins TRBV12-3 or TRBV12-4 to TRBJ2-5, with 7 bases matching TRBD2. There are 13 residues in the CDR3. The V segment lost 7 bases and the J segment 5 bases; nucleotides outside the gene matches: 7. This CDR3 is CASTRWGGETQYF. As DNA, the CDR3 is TGTGCCAGCACCCGATGGGGGGGGGAGACCCAGTACTTC.

The genes are TRBV11-1 and TRBJ2-4, with unresolved D. CDR3 length: 14 residues. The germline V gene encodes CDR1 SGHAT and CDR2 FQDESV (reference sequence). V shed 5 bases and J shed 0 bases, with 8 bases lying between them. In DNA form, the CDR3 reads TGTGCCAGCAGCACGATCCTAGCCAAAAACATTCAGTACTTC. Encoded protein: CASSTILAKNIQYF.

A few counts support this clonotype. The chain has TRBV6-2 or TRBV6-3 and TRBJ2-1; D possibly matches TRBD1 or TRBD2 (5 bases each). In germline, CDR1 is MNHEY, CDR2 SVGEGT. There are 14 residues in the CDR3. V shed 7 bases and J shed 6 bases, with 16 bases lying between them. CDR3 nucleotides: TGTGCCAGCACCCTAACAGGTAGCGCCAATGAGCAGTTCTTC. Encoded protein: CASTLTGSANEQFF.

Ten or more counts support this clonotype. The CDR3 nucleotides are TGTGCCAGCAGTTCTTGGGATGAAGCTTTCTTT. This translates into CASSSWDEAFF. The chain is built from TRBV12-3 or TRBV12-4 and TRBJ1-1; D not certain. V lost 4 bases to trimming and J lost 7 bases, with 7 bases between them. The CDR3 is 11 residues long.

This rearrangement joins TRBV28 to TRBJ2-7, with 9 positions matching TRBD1. Trimming at V came to 5 bases and at J to 7 bases, leaving 12 bases not matched to a gene. The CDR3 covers 15 residues. The germline V gene encodes CDR1 MDHEN and CDR2 SYDVKM. The CDR3 loop is CASSAPQGAFGEQYF. CDR3 bases: TGTGCCAGCAGTGCTCCACAGGGGGCGTTCGGTGAGCAGTACTTC.

V gene TRBV7-2 combines with J gene TRBJ2-5; no reliable D call. Germline loops: CDR1 SGHTA, CDR2 FQGNSA. This CDR3 spans 13 amino acids. V shed 0 bases and J shed 5 bases, with 7 bases lying between them. The CDR3 loop is CASSLAFPETQYF. CDR3 coding DNA: TGTGCCAGCAGCTTAGCATTCCCCGAGACCCAGTACTTC. The complete variable domain, with remaining parts taken from reference TRBV7-2 and TRBJ2-5, reads GAGVSQSPSNKVTEKGKDVELRCDPISGHTALYWYRQSLGQGLEFLIYFQGNSAPDKSGLPSDRFSAERTGGSVSTLTIQRTQQEDSAVYLCASSLAFPETQYFGPGTRLLVL.

The V gene is TRBV9, the J gene TRBJ2-1; no clear D gene. The CDR3 contains 15 residues. Deletions cut 3 bases from V and 5 bases from J, with 15 bases between. In germline, CDR1 is SGDLS, CDR2 YYNGEE. The CDR3, as DNA: TGTGCCAGCAGCGGTGGGAATGGGCCAGACAATGAGCAGTTCTTC. The encoded protein is CASSGGNGPDNEQFF.

This clonotype was counted a few times. The chain recombines TRBV4-3 with TRBJ2-3, with 10 bases identical to TRBD2. The CDR3 consists of 15 residues. The germline gives CDR1 LGHNA, CDR2 YSLEER. V lost 3 bases and J lost 6; bases outside the gene matches: 6. CDR3 protein: CASSHASSGRDTQYF. The CDR3 nucleotides are TGCGCCAGCAGCCACGCAAGTAGCGGGAGGGATACGCAGTATTTT.

This clonotype showed up just a few times. The genes are TRBV9 and TRBJ2-3; D not resolved. This CDR3 is 13 amino acids long. In germline, CDR1 is SGDLS, CDR2 YYNGEE. Trimming left V 4 bases short and J 0 bases short, with 6 bases between. The CDR3 DNA reads TGTGCCAGCAGCCCATTGAGCACAGATACGCAGTATTTT. It specifies CASSPLSTDTQYF. Together with reference TRBV9 and TRBJ2-3, the CDR3 gives the full variable domain: DSGVTQTPKHLITATGQRVTLRCSPRSGDLSVYWYQQSLDQGLQFLIQYYNGEERAKGNILERFSAQQFPDLHSELNLSSLELGDSALYFCASSPLSTDTQYFGPGTRLTVL.

The V gene is TRBV27, the J gene TRBJ2-7; a weak D match, TRBD1 (6 bases). The CDR3 sequence is 14 residues long. Per the germline V gene, CDR1 is MNHEY and CDR2 is SMNVEV (reference sequence). The V gene lost 6 bases and the J gene lost 5 bases, with 17 bases spanning the gap. Here the CDR3 DNA reads TGTGCCAGCAGCCGGGCAGGGGATACCCACGAGCAGTACTTC. This codes for CASSRAGDTHEQYF.

This clonotype has at least ten counts. The chain recombines TRBV5-1 with TRBJ2-3; D possibly matches TRBD1 or TRBD2 (5 bases each). Deletions cut 6 bases from V and 6 bases from J, with 14 bases between. In germline, CDR1 is SGHRS, CDR2 YFSETQ. This CDR3 is built from 13 residues. The CDR3 region is CASILPGTDTQYF. In DNA, the CDR3 is TGCGCCAGCATCCTCCCAGGGACGGATACGCAGTATTTT. Full variable domain (rest looked up from reference TRBV5-1 and TRBJ2-3): KAGVTQTPRYLIKTRGQQVTLSCSPISGHRSVSWYQQTPGQGLQFLFEYFSETQRNKGNFPGRFSGRQFSNSRSEMNVSTLELGDSALYLCASILPGTDTQYFGPGTRLTVL.

This clonotype was seen many times. The rearrangement links TRBV7-8 to TRBJ2-7; D is uncertain. V lost 8 bases and J lost 8, with 16 bases in between. Germline values: CDR1 SGHVS, CDR2 FQNEAQ. This CDR3 spans 12 amino acids. The CDR3 region is CASFSIVTKQYF. CDR3 sequence (DNA): TGTGCCAGCTTCAGCATTGTTACGAAGCAGTACTTC.

In this sample, this clonotype turned up a few times. The chain recombines TRBV7-6 with TRBJ1-2, with a tentative D call TRBD1 (5 bases). The V end lost 5 bases, the J end lost 1 base, and 14 bases lay between the germline ends. Germline loops: CDR1 SGHVS, CDR2 FNYEAQ. The CDR3 is 15 residues long. DNA for the CDR3: TGTGCCAGCAGCACCCCGGGACGGAATAACTATGGCTACACCTTC. Its translation is CASSTPGRNNYGYTF.

At least ten counts were recorded for this clonotype. The CDR3 DNA reads as TGTGCCAGCAGCTTAATTGCATCGGCGCCTGGGATCTACAATGAGCAGTTCTTC. Amino acids: CASSLIASAPGIYNEQFF. This sequence joins TRBV7-6 and TRBJ2-1; D uncertain. CDR1 is SGHVS and CDR2 is FNYEAQ in the germline V gene. Trimming cost V 2 bases and J 3 bases, with 20 bases left between them. The CDR3 is 18 residues long.

This clonotype was seen a handful of times. The chain joins TRBV5-1 to TRBJ1-1; possible D gene TRBD1, 6 bases. The CDR3 has 17 amino acids. V was trimmed by 4 bases and J by 1 base, leaving 20 bases between them. Germline lookup yields CDR1 SGHRS and CDR2 YFSETQ. Here the CDR3 reads CASSLRPTGLTNTEAFF. The CDR3 bases are TGCGCCAGCAGCCTTCGCCCAACAGGGTTGACGAACACTGAAGCTTTCTTT.

The chain combines TRBV12-5 with TRBJ2-3; D remains unclear. Germline assignment: CDR1 LGHNT and CDR2 FRNRAP. V lost 5 bases and J 2 bases, leaving 5 bases between the germline ends. The CDR3 spans 12 residues. This CDR3 is CASGLDTDTQYF. The CDR3 nucleotides are TGTGCTAGTGGTCTAGACACAGATACGCAGTATTTT.

This clonotype was seen a handful of times. This sequence joins TRBV18 and TRBJ2-7, with 7 bases fitting TRBD1. CDR1 and CDR2 (germline): KGHSH, LQKENI. The J segment lost 0 bases and the V segment lost 9 bases, leaving 8 bases of the junction unmatched. CDR3 length equals 14 residues. The CDR3 loop reads CASSTGVGSYEQYF. DNA for the CDR3: TGTGCCAGTTCTACAGGGGTCGGCTCCTACGAGCAGTACTTC.

The rearrangement links TRBV13 to TRBJ1-2; D is ambiguous. This CDR3 is 16 amino acids long. Looked up from germline, CDR1 is PRHDT and CDR2 is FYEKMQ (reference sequence). V was pared by 5 bases and J by 5 bases, with 21 bases between. CDR3 in DNA: TGTGCCAGCAGCCACCGCAGAGTAGAGGTTCCTTATGGCTACACCTTC. It encodes CASSHRRVEVPYGYTF.

This clonotype came up a few times. The genes are TRBV27 and TRBJ2-6; D might be TRBD1 or TRBD2, each matching 5 bases. The CDR3 covers 16 residues. Trimming took 3 bases from V and 0 from J, leaving 9 bases between them. Germline V gives CDR1 MNHEY, CDR2 SMNVEV (reference sequence). CDR3 amino acids: CASSFWGPSGANVLTF. The CDR3 coding sequence is TGTGCCAGCAGTTTTTGGGGACCCTCTGGGGCCAACGTCCTGACTTTC. Supplemented by reference TRBV27 and TRBJ2-6, the full variable domain reads EAQVTQNPRYLITVTGKKLTVTCSQNMNHEYMSWYRQDPGLGLRQIYYSMNVEVTDKGDVPEGYKVSRKEKRNFPLILESPSPNQTSLYFCASSFWGPSGANVLTFGAGSRLTVL.

This clonotype occurred a few times. The V and J genes are TRBV20-1 and TRBJ2-3; D remains unclear. The CDR3 length is 12 residues. V lost 5 bases and J 6 bases, leaving 12 bases between the germline ends. Germline V gene lookup returns CDR1 DFQATT and CDR2 SNEGSKA (reference sequence). The CDR3 DNA sequence: TGCAGTGCTGGCCGTCGAATGGATACGCAGTATTTT. Its translation: CSAGRRMDTQYF.

This chain links TRBV7-3 with TRBJ1-1, with TRBD1 matching 9 bases. The germline CDR1 and CDR2 sequences are SGHTA and FQGTGA. The CDR3 is 13 residues long. The J segment lost 8 bases and the V segment lost 5 bases, leaving 6 bases of the junction unmatched. Written as DNA, the CDR3 is TGTGCCAGCAGCCGCGGGACAGGGAAAGAAGCTTTCTTT. Its translation: CASSRGTGKEAFF.

This clonotype was found many times. The V and J genes are TRBV12-3 or TRBV12-4 and TRBJ1-2; D is possibly TRBD1 (6 bases). The CDR3 has 14 residues. V dropped 4 bases and J dropped 4 bases, with 13 bases sitting between them. CDR3 sequence (DNA): TGTGCCAGCAGTTCCTCAGGGGAATCCTATGGCTACACCTTC. Its protein product is CASSSSGESYGYTF.

The CDR3 loop is CASGQGLSYEQYF. Written as DNA, the CDR3 is TGTGCCAGCGGACAGGGACTCTCCTACGAGCAGTACTTC. This chain joins TRBV6-1 and TRBJ2-7; 8 bases match TRBD1. The CDR3 totals 13 residues. Germline V gives CDR1 MNHNS, CDR2 SASEGT. V shed 8 bases and J 0 bases; nucleotides not matched to a gene: 3.

This clonotype was seen ten or more times. The chain couples TRBV29-1 to TRBJ2-1; either TRBD1 or TRBD2 may fit D (5 bases each). The V gene's germline CDR1 is SQVTM and CDR2 ANQGSEA. This CDR3 has 14 residues. V lost 6 bases and J lost 6, with 18 bases in between. The CDR3 DNA sequence: TGCAGCGTCCTCAGGGTCTCGGGGTCCAATGAGCAGTTCTTC. Translated: CSVLRVSGSNEQFF.

This clonotype was counted at least ten times. The gene calls are TRBV3-1 and TRBJ1-5; D is unclear. The CDR3 extends over 13 amino acids. V lost 0 bases to trimming and J lost 7 bases, with 7 bases between them. Germline V gives CDR1 LGHDT, CDR2 YNNKEL (reference sequence). As DNA, the CDR3 is TGTGCCAGCAGCCAAGATGTCAGCCAGCCCCAGCATTTT. This translates into CASSQDVSQPQHF. Full variable domain (rest looked up from reference TRBV3-1 and TRBJ1-5): DTAVSQTPKYLVTQMGNDKSIKCEQNLGHDTMYWYKQDSKKFLKIMFSYNNKELIINETVPNRFSPKSPDKAHLNLHINSLELGDSAVYFCASSQDVSQPQHFGDGTRLSIL.

Details on this clonotype: This may arise from a read error, as a much more abundant clone is one base away. The chain uses TRBV25-1 and TRBJ2-1; D is undetermined. V lost 2 bases and J 5 bases, leaving 1 base between the germline ends. The germline CDR1 and CDR2 sequences are MGHDK and SYGVNS. The CDR3 spans 11 residues. The CDR3 loop reads CASSENNEQFF. In nucleotides, the CDR3 is TGTGCCAGCAGTGAAAACAATGAGCAGTTCTTC. The variable domain in full, completed from reference TRBV25-1 and TRBJ2-1, reads EADIYQTPRYLVIGTGKKITLECSQTMGHDKMYWYQQDPGMELHLIHYSYGVNSTEKGDLSSESTVSRIRTEHFPLTLESARPSHTSQYLCASSENNEQFFGPGTRLTVL.